Presented here are 31 T cell receptor beta chains from one specimen sequenced in a study of T cell responses to AZD1222 COVID-19 vaccine. The repertoire was sequenced with immunoSEQ multiplex PCR; TCRdb's copy has only in-frame clones and lacks some. The sample shows 70,000 or so clones, more than 70% of them seen only once. The sequencing used peripheral blood, collected on day 0 of AZD1222 vaccination. These receptor sequences come from an adult in good health.

The chain carries TRBV19 and TRBJ2-2; no definite D call. Germline CDR1 is LNHDA and CDR2 is SQIVND (reference sequence). This CDR3 comprises 16 residues. V was shortened by 7 bases and J by 1 base, with 16 bases between the two germline ends. CDR3 amino acids: CASNSFGRQNTGELFF. In DNA form, the CDR3 reads TGTGCCAGTAACTCTTTTGGTCGGCAGAACACCGGGGAGCTGTTTTTT.

The chain uses TRBV7-9 and TRBJ2-5; no firm D call. Between the trimmed V and J ends, which lost 3 bases and 5 bases, there was a span of 7 bases. The CDR3 is 12 amino acids. Per germline, CDR1 SEHNR and CDR2 FQNEAQ (reference sequence). This CDR3 reads CASSFSWETQYF. Written as DNA, the CDR3 is TGTGCCAGCAGCTTTAGTTGGGAGACCCAGTACTTC. Together with reference TRBV7-9 and TRBJ2-5, the CDR3 gives the full variable domain: DTGVSQNPRHKITKRGQNVTFRCDPISEHNRLYWYRQTLGQGPEFLTYFQNEAQLEKSRLLSDRFSAERPKGSFSTLEIQRTEQGDSAMYLCASSFSWETQYFGPGTRLLVL.

The chain links TRBV21-1 to TRBJ1-2; the table's TRBD1 call for D was not verified on the DNA. TRBV21-1 has pseudogene status. The CDR3 sequence is 13 residues long. In DNA form, the CDR3 reads TGTGCCAGCAGCGTACGGACAGGGCATGGCTACACCTTC. Residues: CASSVRTGHGYTF.

V is TRBV6-6 and J is TRBJ1-2; D call uncertain. V shed 5 bases and J shed 0 bases, with 25 bases lying between them. Looked up from germline, CDR1 is MNHNY and CDR2 is SVGAGI (reference sequence). This CDR3 comprises 19 residues. CDR3: CASSRGRPKGGGTNYGYTF. CDR3 in DNA: TGTGCCAGCAGTCGAGGACGTCCCAAGGGAGGCGGCACTAACTATGGCTACACCTTC.

V usage is TRBV11-3 and J usage is TRBJ2-3, with D possibly TRBD2 on 6 matching bases. The CDR3 covers 15 residues. Trimming pared 4 bases from V and 0 bases from J, leaving 11 bases between. Germline CDR1 is SGHNT and CDR2 is YENEEA. The chain's CDR3 is CASSYDGGSTDTQYF. In DNA, the CDR3 is TGTGCCAGCAGCTACGATGGGGGGAGCACAGATACGCAGTATTTT.

The genes are TRBV10-2 and TRBJ1-2; D is unresolved. V lost 3 bases and J 4 bases, leaving 15 bases between the germline ends. The CDR3 spans 15 residues. Germline CDR1 WSHSY, CDR2 SAAADI. CDR3 in amino acids: CASSDRGSSLYGYTF. The DNA for the CDR3 is TGCGCCAGCAGTGACCGTGGAAGCTCTCTCTATGGCTACACCTTC.

The chain has TRBV10-1 and TRBJ2-7; perhaps TRBD1 as D (6 bases). CDR1 and CDR2 (germline): WNHNN, SYGVQD (reference sequence). V lost 5 bases, J lost 3 bases, and 11 bases lay in between. This CDR3 is 13 amino acids long. Written as DNA, the CDR3 is TGCGCCAGCAGTAGGACAGACGTCTACGAGCAGTACTTC. It is translated as CASSRTDVYEQYF.

The chain uses TRBV6-5 and TRBJ1-2; D remains ambiguous. Trimming pared 6 bases from V and 3 bases from J, leaving 11 bases between. CDR3 length: 13 residues. Germline CDR1 MNHEY, CDR2 SVGAGI. The CDR3 nucleotides are TGTGCCAGCAGCGCCGGTACAGACTATGGCTACACCTTC. Protein product: CASSAGTDYGYTF.

The genes are TRBV4-1 and TRBJ1-2; D unclear. This CDR3 is built from 11 residues. V was clipped by 3 bases and J by 4 bases, with 3 bases between them. In germline, CDR1 is MGHRA, CDR2 YSYEKL. The CDR3 DNA reads as TGCGCCAGCAGCCAGGGCTATGGCTACACCTTC. Translation gives CASSQGYGYTF.

This rearrangement joins TRBV7-9 to TRBJ1-6, with no clear D. The CDR3 is made up of 13 amino acids. Germline V lookup: CDR1 SEHNR, CDR2 FQNEAQ (reference sequence). Trimming stripped 5 bases from V and 8 bases from J, with 10 bases between. CDR3 nucleotide sequence: TGTGCCAGCAGCCCACAGTCCGATTCACCCCTCCACTTT. Protein product: CASSPQSDSPLHF. The variable domain in full, with the rest retrieved from reference TRBV7-9 and TRBJ1-6, is DTGVSQNPRHKITKRGQNVTFRCDPISEHNRLYWYRQTLGQGPEFLTYFQNEAQLEKSRLLSDRFSAERPKGSFSTLEIQRTEQGDSAMYLCASSPQSDSPLHFGNGTRLTVT.

This clone was picked up one time. The chain employs TRBV27 and TRBJ1-4, with D perhaps matching TRBD1 (5 bases). V lost 8 bases to trimming and J lost 4 bases, with 17 bases between them. CDR1 MNHEY and CDR2 SMNVEV come from the germline V gene (reference sequence). This CDR3 region has 15 residues. This chain's CDR3 is CASRSGVGLNEKLFF. CDR3 in DNA: TGTGCCAGCCGGAGCGGTGTGGGACTTAATGAAAAACTGTTTTTT.

The chain has TRBV19 and TRBJ1-6; TRBD1 might be the D (6 bases). V was cut by 7 bases and J by 0 bases, with 13 bases left in between. The CDR3 consists of 16 residues. Germline CDR1 LNHDA, CDR2 SQIVND (reference sequence). The CDR3 region is CASTPKDSSYNSPLHF. Here the CDR3 DNA reads TGTGCCAGTACCCCGAAGGACAGCTCCTATAATTCACCCCTCCACTTT.

V usage is TRBV7-2 and J usage is TRBJ1-1; weak D call: TRBD1 (5 bases). Trimming took off 5 bases at V and 1 base at J, with 11 bases between the two ends. The CDR3 contains 14 residues. Germline V gene data show CDR1 as SGHTA and CDR2 as FQGNSA. CDR3 sequence: CASSPDGANTEAFF. As DNA, the CDR3 is TGTGCCAGCAGCCCCGACGGGGCGAACACTGAAGCTTTCTTT.

The chain joins TRBV3-1 (or the pseudogene TRBV3-2) to TRBJ1-4; 7 nucleotides agree with TRBD1. V shed 0 bases and J 6 bases; nucleotides not matched to a gene: 13. Germline CDR1 and CDR2: LGHDT and YNNKEL (reference sequence). The CDR3 length is 18 residues. CDR3 protein: CASSQDKSGYRGYEKLFF. CDR3 nucleotides: TGTGCCAGCAGCCAAGATAAGTCAGGATACAGGGGTTATGAAAAACTGTTTTTT.

This chain joins TRBV4-3 and TRBJ1-1; possible D gene TRBD1, 5 bases. Trimming took off 1 base at V and 0 bases at J, with 9 bases between the two ends. The CDR3 extends over 15 amino acids. The germline CDR1 and CDR2 sequences are LGHNA and YSLEER. The CDR3 bases are TGCGCCAGCAGCCAAGCCCCGACAGTGAACACTGAAGCTTTCTTT. This translates into CASSQAPTVNTEAFF.

The chain is built from TRBV12-5 and TRBJ2-4, with 7 nucleotides matching TRBD1. Germline values: CDR1 LGHNT, CDR2 FRNRAP. The ends lost 6 bases at V and 7 bases at J; junction bases unmatched: 6. The CDR3 runs 13 residues. The CDR3: CASGYGTVNIQYF. The CDR3 DNA follows: TGTGCTAGTGGATACGGGACAGTGAACATTCAGTACTTC. Combining the CDR3 with reference TRBV12-5 and TRBJ2-4 gives the whole variable domain DARVTQTPRHKVTEMGQEVTMRCQPILGHNTVFWYRQTMMQGLELLAYFRNRAPLDDSGMPKDRFSAEMPDATLATLKIQPSEPRDSAVYFCASGYGTVNIQYFGAGTRLSVL.

The J gene is TRBJ2-1, the V gene TRBV30; D remains ambiguous. This CDR3 has 12 residues. Germline V gene sequence: CDR1 GTSNPN, CDR2 SVGIG (reference sequence). Trimming pared 1 base from V and 5 bases from J, leaving 6 bases between. CDR3 loop: CAWSGTDNEQFF. CDR3 DNA sequence: TGTGCCTGGAGTGGCACCGACAATGAGCAGTTCTTC.

The chain couples TRBV30 to TRBJ1-2; D is possibly TRBD1 (5 bases). This CDR3 comprises 14 residues. CDR1 and CDR2 (germline): GTSNPN, SVGIG (reference sequence). V lost 7 bases and J 3 bases, leaving 18 bases between the germline ends. CDR3 residues: CASQGLKSYYGYTF. As DNA, the CDR3 is TGTGCCTCCCAGGGACTCAAGAGCTACTATGGCTACACCTTC.

CDR3 amino acids: CASSPSANSPLHF. In nucleotides, the CDR3 is TGTGCCAGCTCACCGTCGGCAAATTCACCCCTCCACTTT. J is TRBJ1-6 and V is TRBV18, with D hard to call. The CDR3 consists of 13 residues. Trimming removed 3 bases at V and 7 bases at J, with 7 bases between. Germline-derived CDR1 and CDR2 are KGHSH and LQKENI.

This clone appeared a single time. The V and J genes are TRBV7-9 and TRBJ2-1; the D gene could be TRBD1 or TRBD2 (5 bases each). This CDR3 has 17 residues. Deletions cut 5 bases from V and 9 bases from J, with 26 bases between. CDR1 and CDR2 from the germline V gene are SEHNR and FQNEAQ (reference sequence). The CDR3 DNA reads as TGTGCCAGCAGCCCCGGGACCTATAGTAACCGGGTGGGTGAGCAGTTCTTC. This codes for CASSPGTYSNRVGEQFF.

The rearrangement uses TRBV4-1 and TRBJ1-6; 9 positions match TRBD1. Germline V lookup: CDR1 MGHRA, CDR2 YSYEKL. The CDR3 is 16 residues long. V was pared by 4 bases and J by 5 bases, with 6 bases of the junction left unmatched. The CDR3 sequence is CASSRSGDRDNSPLHF. The CDR3 DNA reads as TGCGCCAGCAGCCGCTCCGGGGACAGGGATAATTCACCCCTCCACTTT.

This chain uses TRBV6-1 with TRBJ2-1, with D perhaps given as TRBD1 or TRBD2 (5 bases each). Germline CDR1 MNHNS, CDR2 SASEGT. Trimming stripped 1 base from V and 9 bases from J, with 16 bases between. CDR3 length: 15 residues. Here the CDR3 reads CASSEVGGRLAEQFF. The CDR3 DNA reads as TGTGCCAGCAGTGAAGTTGGGGGTCGGCTCGCTGAGCAGTTCTTC.

This clone was seen once. V gene TRBV7-9 combines with J gene TRBJ1-1; no definite D call. Germline values: CDR1 SEHNR, CDR2 FQNEAQ (reference sequence). Deletions cut 8 bases from V and 4 bases from J, with 11 bases between. This CDR3 is built from 12 residues. The CDR3 loop is CASGRLGTEAFF. The CDR3 DNA is TGTGCCAGCGGCCGCCTCGGCACTGAAGCTTTCTTT.

The rearrangement links TRBV19 to TRBJ2-2; D perhaps matches TRBD1 (6 bases). This CDR3 has 15 residues. V was clipped by 7 bases and J by 5 bases, with 17 bases between them. Germline values: CDR1 LNHDA, CDR2 SQIVND (reference sequence). The CDR3 sequence: CASTAGATWTGELFF. The CDR3 coding sequence is TGTGCCAGTACCGCAGGGGCCACTTGGACCGGGGAGCTGTTTTTT.

The DNA of the CDR3 is TGTGCCAGCGTACTGATCGGGGGGGCCACAGGGGCCAACGTCCTGACTTTC. This translates into CASVLIGGATGANVLTF. This chain connects TRBV5-8 to TRBJ2-6, with 8 bases lining up with TRBD2. The germline V gene has CDR1 SGHTS and CDR2 YDEGEE. Germline trimming cut 7 bases from V and 4 bases from J; bases unmatched to any gene: 13. The CDR3 is 17 amino acids. The variable domain in full, with the rest retrieved from reference TRBV5-8 and TRBJ2-6, is EAGVTQSPTHLIKTRGQQATLRCSPISGHTSVYWYQQALGLGLQFLLWYDEGEERNRGNFPPRFSGRQFPNYSSELNVNALELEDSALYLCASVLIGGATGANVLTFGAGSRLTVL.

The chain employs TRBV9 and TRBJ2-2; D is possibly TRBD1 or TRBD2 (5 bases each). CDR1 and CDR2 from the germline V gene are SGDLS and YYNGEE. V shed 0 bases and J shed 5 bases, with 14 bases lying between them. The CDR3 extends over 16 amino acids. CDR3 nucleotides: TGTGCCAGCAGCGTAGTAACCGGGACGGCTACCGGGGAGCTGTTTTTT. Translated, it gives CASSVVTGTATGELFF.

The CDR3 nucleotides are TGTGCCAGCAGCGTAGTGAGCCTTGGAGATACGCAGTATTTT. It encodes CASSVVSLGDTQYF. V gene TRBV9 combines with J gene TRBJ2-3; the D is unclear. The V gene's germline CDR1 is SGDLS and CDR2 YYNGEE. The germline V and J ends were trimmed by 0 bases and 5 bases, with 10 bases remaining between them. The CDR3 totals 14 residues.

This clone was detected once. V gene TRBV24-1 combines with J gene TRBJ2-2; D possibly corresponds to TRBD1 (5 bases). The V gene lost 9 bases and the J gene lost 5 bases, with 9 bases spanning the gap. CDR3 length equals 12 residues. Germline assignment: CDR1 KGHDR and CDR2 SFDVKD. In DNA form, the CDR3 reads TGTGCCACCGGGGCCAATACCGGGGAGCTGTTTTTT. Translated: CATGANTGELFF.

This clone was recorded only once. J is TRBJ2-1 and V is TRBV6-5; TRBD2 matches at 7 bases. Germline CDR1 reads MNHEY; CDR2 reads SVGAGI. Losses at the gene ends were 10 bases for V and 6 bases for J; bases not matched to a gene: 15. This CDR3 is built from 15 residues. This CDR3 is CATHPTSKVINEQFF. In DNA, the CDR3 is TGTGCCACTCACCCGACTAGCAAGGTCATCAATGAGCAGTTCTTC.

This rearrangement joins TRBV6-5 to TRBJ1-3; D is uncertain. Trimming removed 6 bases at V and 2 bases at J, with 5 bases between. CDR1 MNHEY and CDR2 SVGAGI come from the germline V gene. This CDR3 is built from 12 residues. The CDR3 bases are TGTGCCAGCAGGGCGACTGGAAACACCATATATTTT. Translated: CASRATGNTIYF.

The chain is built from TRBV10-3 and TRBJ2-3, with 8 bases aligning to TRBD2. The junction had 15 bases not matched to a gene; V was cut back by 11 bases and J by 2 bases. The CDR3 loop spans 16 amino acids. Germline lookup yields CDR1 ENHRY and CDR2 SYGVKD. As DNA, the CDR3 is TGTGCCTCCTGGGTTGGGGCTAGCGGGTCCACAGATACGCAGTATTTT. As protein: CASWVGASGSTDTQYF.